Shown below are 13 T cell receptor beta chains from a single sample sequenced in a study of cytomegalovirus exposure and HLA in healthy donors. The primer mix had 60 Vbeta and 13 Jbeta primers. Assay used: immunoSEQ multiplex PCR; TCRdb lists only in-frame clones, some missing. Seen here are 85,000 to 110,000 clones, around 66% observed once, and the top ten hold around 3.5%. The sequencing input was PBMCs. Receptors originate from a woman between 45 and 60 years old in good health and CMV-seronegative.

This clone showed up just a few times. The rearrangement uses TRBV6-1 and TRBJ2-7; D is perhaps TRBD2 (5 bases). CDR1 MNHNS and CDR2 SASEGT come from the germline V gene. V dropped 8 bases and J dropped 3 bases, with 20 bases sitting between them. This CDR3 is 15 amino acids long. CDR3 sequence (DNA): TGTGCCAGCGTCCAGACTATTTCCCTACTCTACGAGCAGTACTTC. Protein: CASVQTISLLYEQYF.

V and J are TRBV6-4 and TRBJ2-7, with D possibly being TRBD1 (5 bases). V lost 8 bases and J 3 bases, leaving 17 bases between the germline ends. The CDR3 extends over 14 amino acids. Per the germline V gene, CDR1 is MRHNA and CDR2 is SNTAGT. CDR3 bases: TGTGCCAGCCCCCACTCGTGGGGCCTCTACGAGCAGTACTTC. As protein: CASPHSWGLYEQYF.

This chain uses TRBV15 with TRBJ2-7; 9 nucleotides match TRBD2. J lost 5 bases, V lost 1 base, and 6 bases had no gene match. The CDR3 contains 15 residues. The V gene's germline CDR1 is LNHNV and CDR2 YYDKDF (reference sequence). The CDR3 loop reads CATSRGGRASDEQYF. The CDR3 DNA is TGTGCCACCAGCAGAGGCGGGAGGGCCTCAGACGAGCAGTACTTC.

This clone was seen only a few times. The chain uses TRBV28 and TRBJ2-4, with D possibly TRBD2 on 6 matching bases. The CDR3 is 13 amino acids. Looked up from germline, CDR1 is MDHEN and CDR2 is SYDVKM. The V gene lost 4 bases and the J gene lost 9 bases, with 13 bases spanning the gap. The CDR3: CASSSGGRGIQYF. CDR3 DNA: TGTGCCAGCAGTTCCGGAGGGCGGGGCATTCAGTACTTC.

The chain uses TRBV4-1 and TRBJ2-7, with 7 bases aligning to TRBD2. V trimming: 1 base; J trimming: 4 bases; junction bases outside the gene matches: 10. The CDR3 has 16 residues. Germline V lookup: CDR1 MGHRA, CDR2 YSYEKL. The CDR3 bases are TGCGCCAGCAGCCAAGTACAGCGGGGAGTTGGGTACGAGCAGTACTTC. Amino acids: CASSQVQRGVGYEQYF.

The chain employs TRBV28 and TRBJ2-7; 14 nucleotides match TRBD2. There are 17 residues in the CDR3. Per the germline V gene, CDR1 is MDHEN and CDR2 is SYDVKM. V was pared by 2 bases and J by 7 bases, with 10 bases of the junction left unmatched. CDR3 region: CASSLPPGLAGAGEQYF. DNA of the CDR3: TGTGCCAGCAGTTTACCGCCGGGACTAGCGGGAGCTGGGGAGCAGTACTTC.

This clone was seen a handful of times. The rearrangement uses TRBV11-2 and TRBJ2-3; TRBD2 matches at 7 bases. This CDR3 is 15 amino acids long. Germline values: CDR1 SGHAT, CDR2 FQNNGV. V lost 1 base, J lost 2 bases, and 3 bases stayed unmatched. The CDR3 DNA reads as TGTGCCAGCAGCTTAGCAGCGGGGTACACAGATACGCAGTATTTT. It specifies CASSLAAGYTDTQYF.

V is TRBV19 and J is TRBJ2-5, with D perhaps TRBD2 (6 bases). Germline V gives CDR1 LNHDA, CDR2 SQIVND (reference sequence). The CDR3 covers 15 residues. V dropped 3 bases and J dropped 3 bases, with 14 bases sitting between them. CDR3 in DNA: TGTGCCAGTAGTATCCCGGGAGATACGAAAGAGACCCAGTACTTC. It specifies CASSIPGDTKETQYF.

This chain connects TRBV13 to TRBJ2-7; 8 nucleotides agree with TRBD1. The length of the CDR3 is 15 residues. Germline-derived CDR1 and CDR2 are PRHDT and FYEKMQ (reference sequence). V trimming: 5 bases; J trimming: 3 bases; junction bases outside the gene matches: 9. This chain's CDR3 is CASSPYRGSYYEQYF. In DNA, the CDR3 is TGTGCCAGCAGCCCCTACAGGGGGAGCTACTACGAGCAGTACTTC.

This clone came up once. The chain has TRBV4-2 and TRBJ1-5, with 7 bases lining up with TRBD1. This CDR3 spans 16 amino acids. V lost 0 bases and J lost 3; bases outside the gene matches: 5. Germline V gives CDR1 LGHNA, CDR2 YNFKEQ. CDR3 residues: CASSQEGTAYNQPQHF. CDR3 sequence (DNA): TGTGCCAGCAGCCAAGAAGGGACAGCTTACAATCAGCCCCAGCATTTT.

This sequence joins TRBV7-3 and TRBJ2-3; weak D call: TRBD2 (5 bases). This CDR3 is built from 14 residues. Deletions cut 5 bases from V and 4 bases from J, with 13 bases between. The germline V gene has CDR1 SGHTA and CDR2 FQGTGA. The CDR3 DNA is TGTGCCAGCAGCCCACAAGGAGGACCAGATACGCAGTATTTT. This gives the protein CASSPQGGPDTQYF.

In nucleotides, the CDR3 is TGCGCCAGCAGCCAAGAGAGCAGGGCTGGCTACACCTTC. Its translation is CASSQESRAGYTF. V usage is TRBV4-1 and J usage is TRBJ1-2; a possible D gene is TRBD1 (5 bases). CDR3 size: 13 residues. Germline assignment: CDR1 MGHRA and CDR2 YSYEKL. The V gene lost 0 bases and the J gene lost 7 bases, with 9 bases spanning the gap.

This clone has just a few counts. The rearrangement joins TRBV5-4 to TRBJ1-2; D may be TRBD1 (5 bases). Trimming removed 5 bases from V and 6 bases from J, with 20 bases in between. In germline, CDR1 is SGHNT, CDR2 YYREEE (reference sequence). The CDR3 consists of 15 residues. The CDR3 region is CASSFGTPTSDGYTF. The CDR3 region has the DNA TGTGCCAGCAGTTTCGGGACTCCGACTTCGGATGGCTACACCTTC.